This entry features one T cell receptor (beta chain) sequence. Its specificity is unknown. This sample stems from a study of pediatric ulcerative colitis. During colonoscopy, one to two rectal pinch biopsies were collected. Ulcerative colitis patients received no immunosuppressive medication before the diagnostic colonoscopy. Study-level results: Rectal pinch biopsies may include blood-derived T cells.

The assay was run at survey level. Clones were read by immunoSEQ multiplex PCR, and TCRdb kept only the in-frame ones, dropping some. The sample shows over 45,000 clones, under 80% of them seen only once. The CDR3 covers 17 residues. Germline loops: CDR1 SGHTA, CDR2 FQGNSA. Trimming cost V 1 base and J 0 bases, with 10 bases left between them. This TCR was recovered from a girl aged 5 to 17 with moderate ulcerative colitis. Sequencing was done on a sample of gut tissue. V gene TRBV7-2 combines with J gene TRBJ1-6, with D tentatively TRBD1 (6 bases). The CDR3 loop is CASSLGTASSYNSPLHF. The CDR3, as DNA: TGTGCCAGCAGCTTAGGGACAGCGAGCTCCTATAATTCACCCCTCCACTTT. The whole variable domain, remainder taken from reference TRBV7-2 and TRBJ1-6, is GAGVSQSPSNKVTEKGKDVELRCDPISGHTALYWYRQSLGQGLEFLIYFQGNSAPDKSGLPSDRFSAERTGGSVSTLTIQRTQQEDSAVYLCASSLGTASSYNSPLHFGNGTRLTVT.